This entry describes one T cell receptor beta chain. These data are taken from a study of T cells in Graves' hyperthyroidism and ophthalmopathy. TCR beta CDR3 regions were amplified from RNA. In the first-round RT-PCR of the TCR CDR3, the HTBI primer set was used. TCRdb ran MiXCR on the multiplex PCR reads and lists one entry per CDR3 protein. Seen here are about 380,000 distinct CDR3 sequences, roughly 13% observed once, and the top ten hold under 25%. Among the patients, aged 18 to 65, hyperthyroidism was newly diagnosed and had lasted under 2 months. Each diagnosis drew on symptoms, thyroxine, TRAb, thyroid ultrasound and orbital computed tomography findings. Blood dates from first hyperthyroidism diagnosis, before any ophthalmopathy symptoms. The source of the PBMCs was less than 12 ml of fresh peripheral blood. The receptor was derived from a man aged 30-40 years with Graves' hyperthyroidism that later progressed to Graves' ophthalmopathy. Material: blood.

The CDR3 reads CASSPLGINSYEQYF. CDR3 bases: TGTGCCAGCTCACCACTGGGTATCAATTCCTACGAGCAGTACTTC. This chain connects TRBV18 to TRBJ2-7, with D hard to call. Trimming took off 1 base at V and 1 base at J, with 11 bases between the two ends. CDR1 KGHSH and CDR2 LQKENI come from the germline V gene. The CDR3 has 15 residues. The full variable domain, with the rest looked up from reference TRBV18 and TRBJ2-7, is NAGVMQNPRHLVRRRGQEARLRCSPMKGHSHVYWYRQLPEEGLKFMVYLQKENIIDESGMPKERFSAEFPKEGPSILRIQQVVRGDSAAYFCASSPLGINSYEQYFGPGTRLTVT.